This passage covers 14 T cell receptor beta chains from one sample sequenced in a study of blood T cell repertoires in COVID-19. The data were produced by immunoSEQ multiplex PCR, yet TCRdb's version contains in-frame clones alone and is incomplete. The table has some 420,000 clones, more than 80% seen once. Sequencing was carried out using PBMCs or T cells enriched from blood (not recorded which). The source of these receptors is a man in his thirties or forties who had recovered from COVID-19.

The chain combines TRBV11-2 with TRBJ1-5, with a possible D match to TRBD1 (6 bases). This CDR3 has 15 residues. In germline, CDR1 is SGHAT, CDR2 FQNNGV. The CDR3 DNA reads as TGTGAAAAAAGGGGGAATCGGACGGAGCGCCAGCCCCAGCATTTT. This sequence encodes CEKRGNRTERQPQHF.

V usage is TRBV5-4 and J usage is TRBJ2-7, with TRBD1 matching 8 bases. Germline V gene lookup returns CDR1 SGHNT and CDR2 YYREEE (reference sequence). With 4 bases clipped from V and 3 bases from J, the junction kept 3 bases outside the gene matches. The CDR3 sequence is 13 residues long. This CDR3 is CASSQTGDYEQYF. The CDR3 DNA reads TGTGCCAGCAGCCAGACAGGGGACTACGAGCAGTACTTC. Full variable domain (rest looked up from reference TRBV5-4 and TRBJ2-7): ETGVTQSPTHLIKTRGQQVTLRCSSQSGHNTVSWYQQALGQGPQFIFQYYREEENGRGNFPPRFSGLQFPNYSSELNVNALELDDSALYLCASSQTGDYEQYFGPGTRLTVT.

The CDR3 DNA follows: TGTGCCAGCTCACCGGACAGGGAAGGAAAACTGTTTTTT. Amino acids: CASSPDREGKLFF. The chain joins TRBV18 to TRBJ1-4, with 8 positions matching TRBD1. V shed 3 bases and J 10 bases; nucleotides not matched to a gene: 4. The V gene's germline CDR1 is KGHSH and CDR2 LQKENI. The CDR3 consists of 13 residues. The full variable domain, completed using reference TRBV18 and TRBJ1-4, is NAGVMQNPRHLVRRRGQEARLRCSPMKGHSHVYWYRQLPEEGLKFMVYLQKENIIDESGMPKERFSAEFPKEGPSILRIQQVVRGDSAAYFCASSPDREGKLFFGSGTQLSVL.

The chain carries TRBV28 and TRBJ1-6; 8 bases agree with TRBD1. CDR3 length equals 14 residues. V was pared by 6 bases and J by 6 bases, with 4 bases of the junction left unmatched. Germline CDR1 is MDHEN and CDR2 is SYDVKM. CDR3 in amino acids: CASRDTGGNSPLHF. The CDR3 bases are TGTGCCAGCAGGGATACAGGGGGTAATTCACCCCTCCACTTT. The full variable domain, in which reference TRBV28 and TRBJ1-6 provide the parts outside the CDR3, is DVKVTQSSRYLVKRTGEKVFLECVQDMDHENMFWYRQDPGLGLRLIYFSYDVKMKEKGDIPEGYSVSREKKERFSLILESASTNQTSMYLCASRDTGGNSPLHFGNGTRLTVT.

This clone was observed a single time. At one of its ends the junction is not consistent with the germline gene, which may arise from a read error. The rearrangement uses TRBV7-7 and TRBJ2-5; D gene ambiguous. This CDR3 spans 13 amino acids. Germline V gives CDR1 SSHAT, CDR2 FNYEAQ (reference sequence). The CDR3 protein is CASSLGLQETQYF. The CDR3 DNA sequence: TGTGCTAGCAGCTTGGGCCTCCAAGAGACCCAGTACTTC.

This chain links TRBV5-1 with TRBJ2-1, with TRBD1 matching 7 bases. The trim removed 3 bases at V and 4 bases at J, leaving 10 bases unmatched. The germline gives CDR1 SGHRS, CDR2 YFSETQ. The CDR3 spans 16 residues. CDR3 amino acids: CASSWLTGTVYNEQFF. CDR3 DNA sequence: TGCGCCAGCAGCTGGCTAACGGGGACAGTATACAATGAGCAGTTCTTC.

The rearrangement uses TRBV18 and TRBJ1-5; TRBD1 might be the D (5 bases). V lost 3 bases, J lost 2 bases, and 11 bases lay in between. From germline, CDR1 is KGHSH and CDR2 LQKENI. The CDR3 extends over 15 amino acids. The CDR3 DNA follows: TGTGCCAGCTCACCTGGGACTACGGGCAATCAGCCCCAGCATTTT. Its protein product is CASSPGTTGNQPQHF.

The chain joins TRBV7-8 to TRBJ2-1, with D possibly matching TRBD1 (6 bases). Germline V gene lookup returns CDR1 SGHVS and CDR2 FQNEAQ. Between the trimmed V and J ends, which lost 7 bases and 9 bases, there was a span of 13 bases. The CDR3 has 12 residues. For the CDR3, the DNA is TGTGCCAGCAACCGGCTAGGGGGTGAGCAGTTCTTC. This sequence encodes CASNRLGGEQFF.

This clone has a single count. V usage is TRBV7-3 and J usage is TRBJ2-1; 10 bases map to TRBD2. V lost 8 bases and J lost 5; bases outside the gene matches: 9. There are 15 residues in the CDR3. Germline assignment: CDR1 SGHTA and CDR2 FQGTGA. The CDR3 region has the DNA TGTGCCAGCCTTTTACAAGGACTAGCGGACAATGAGCAGTTCTTC. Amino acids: CASLLQGLADNEQFF.

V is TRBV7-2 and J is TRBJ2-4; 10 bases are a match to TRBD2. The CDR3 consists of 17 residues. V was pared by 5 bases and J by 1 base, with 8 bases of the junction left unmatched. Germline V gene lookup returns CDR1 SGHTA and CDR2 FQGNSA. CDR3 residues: CASSPSSGSVAKNIQYF. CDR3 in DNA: TGTGCCAGCAGCCCGTCTAGCGGGAGTGTGGCCAAAAACATTCAGTACTTC.

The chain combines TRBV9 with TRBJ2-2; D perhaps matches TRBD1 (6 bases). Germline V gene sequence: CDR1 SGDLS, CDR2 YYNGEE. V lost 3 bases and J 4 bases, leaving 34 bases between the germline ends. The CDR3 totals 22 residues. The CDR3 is CASSENTTARQGPTIFTGELFF. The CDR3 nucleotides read TGTGCCAGCAGCGAAAACACGACAGCTCGTCAGGGGCCGACTATTTTCACCGGGGAGCTGTTTTTT.

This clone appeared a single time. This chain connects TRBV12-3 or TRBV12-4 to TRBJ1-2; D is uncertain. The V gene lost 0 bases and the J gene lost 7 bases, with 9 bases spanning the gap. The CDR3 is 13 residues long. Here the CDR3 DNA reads TGTGCCAGCAGTTTAGCGCGGCAGAGTGGCTACACCTTC. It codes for CASSLARQSGYTF.

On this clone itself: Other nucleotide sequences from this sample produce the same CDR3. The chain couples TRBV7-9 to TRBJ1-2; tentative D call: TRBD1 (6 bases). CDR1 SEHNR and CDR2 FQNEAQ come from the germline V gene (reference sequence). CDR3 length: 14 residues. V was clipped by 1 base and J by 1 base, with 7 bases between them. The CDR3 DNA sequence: TGTGCCAGCAGCTTAGGCAGGGGTAACTATGGCTACACCTTC. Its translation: CASSLGRGNYGYTF.

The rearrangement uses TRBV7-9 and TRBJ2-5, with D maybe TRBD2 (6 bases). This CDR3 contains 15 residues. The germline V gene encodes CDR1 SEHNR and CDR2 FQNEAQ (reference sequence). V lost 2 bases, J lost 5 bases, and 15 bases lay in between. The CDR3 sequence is CASSLKVAATETQYF. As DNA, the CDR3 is TGTGCCAGCAGCTTAAAAGTAGCGGCAACGGAGACCCAGTACTTC.